Each of the 13 T cell receptor beta chains below was sequenced from the same sample in a study of blood T cell repertoires in COVID-19. Libraries were prepared by immunoSEQ multiplex PCR; TCRdb keeps only in-frame clonotypes and omits some of them. This sample has more than 200,000 clones, with approximately 80% found just once. The source material was peripheral blood. The source of these receptors is a woman in her thirties or forties with active or convalescent COVID-19.

The rearrangement joins TRBV27 to TRBJ2-1, with TRBD1 identical over 10 bases. Germline V gives CDR1 MNHEY, CDR2 SMNVEV (reference sequence). The CDR3 totals 14 residues. V lost 4 bases, J lost 8 bases, and 5 bases stayed unmatched. CDR3 DNA: TGTGCCAGCAGTTCGCGGGACAGGGGTGATGAGCAGTTCTTC. As protein: CASSSRDRGDEQFF.

V is TRBV27 and J is TRBJ2-5, with a weak D call TRBD2 (6 bases). The CDR3 loop spans 16 amino acids. The germline V and J ends were trimmed by 6 bases and 0 bases, with 17 bases remaining between them. Germline CDR1 MNHEY, CDR2 SMNVEV (reference sequence). The DNA of the CDR3 is TGTGCCAGCAGCCCCGGTTCAGGGAGGTACCAAGAGACCCAGTACTTC. It yields the protein CASSPGSGRYQETQYF.

This clone was detected only once. The chain recombines TRBV28 with TRBJ2-7; TRBD2 is a possible D gene (6 bases). This CDR3 has 16 residues. Trimming shortened V by 1 base and J by 1 base, and 14 bases separated the two germline ends. Germline CDR1 MDHEN, CDR2 SYDVKM. The CDR3 bases are TGTGCCAGCAGTTTATCGGCGGGGTCTTTTTCCTACGAGCAGTACTTC. This translates into CASSLSAGSFSYEQYF.

The J gene is TRBJ1-2, the V gene TRBV9, with D unresolved. With 4 bases removed from V and 0 bases from J, the gap between germline ends came to 10 bases. The CDR3 runs to 14 residues. The germline V gene encodes CDR1 SGDLS and CDR2 YYNGEE. This CDR3 reads CASSSAQTNYGYTF. CDR3 in DNA: TGTGCCAGCAGCTCGGCACAGACTAACTATGGCTACACCTTC.

This clone showed up just a few times. The rearrangement uses TRBV5-6 and TRBJ2-2, with TRBD1 as a possible D gene (5 bases). The CDR3 runs 12 residues. CDR1 is SGHDT and CDR2 is YYEEEE in the germline V gene. Trimming cost V 7 bases and J 3 bases, with 7 bases left between them. CDR3 in amino acids: CASQGDTGELFF. CDR3 DNA: TGTGCCAGCCAAGGGGACACCGGGGAGCTGTTTTTT.

This clone has a handful of counts. J is TRBJ2-7 and V is TRBV5-6, with D perhaps TRBD1 (6 bases). The germline CDR1 and CDR2 sequences are SGHDT and YYEEEE. Trimming shortened V by 4 bases and J by 3 bases, and 14 bases separated the two germline ends. The CDR3 is 14 residues long. In DNA form, the CDR3 reads TGTGCCAGCAGCCAACGGGACATTCTCTACGAGCAGTACTTC. It codes for CASSQRDILYEQYF. Drawing the rest from reference TRBV5-6 and TRBJ2-7, the complete variable domain is DAGVTQSPTHLIKTRGQQVTLRCSPKSGHDTVSWYQQALGQGPQFIFQYYEEEERQRGNFPDRFSGHQFPNYSSELNVNALLLGDSALYLCASSQRDILYEQYFGPGTRLTVT.

The chain has TRBV15 and TRBJ1-2; no definite D call. V was cut by 5 bases and J by 3 bases, with 16 bases left in between. Germline V gives CDR1 LNHNV, CDR2 YYDKDF (reference sequence). The CDR3 consists of 15 residues. CDR3 DNA sequence: TGTGCCACCAGCGGACCAAGGACTAAGGACTATGGCTACACCTTC. Amino acid sequence: CATSGPRTKDYGYTF.

In this sample, this clone turned up a few times. The chain combines TRBV5-5 with TRBJ1-2; no firm D call. Germline V gene data show CDR1 as SGHKS and CDR2 as YYEKEE (reference sequence). Trimming took 4 bases from V and 4 from J, leaving 11 bases between them. The CDR3 is 13 amino acids. The CDR3 loop is CASSLPSGYGYTF. DNA of the CDR3: TGTGCCAGCAGCCTACCGTCGGGCTATGGCTACACCTTC. Together with reference TRBV5-5 and TRBJ1-2, the CDR3 gives the full variable domain: DAGVTQSPTHLIKTRGQQVTLRCSPISGHKSVSWYQQVLGQGPQFIFQYYEKEERGRGNFPDRFSARQFPNYSSELNVNALLLGDSALYLCASSLPSGYGYTFGSGTRLTVV.

This chain joins TRBV6-2 or TRBV6-3 and TRBJ1-5; D is undetermined. The ends were cut back, 4 bases at V and 4 bases at J, with 5 bases in the middle. The CDR3 loop spans 12 amino acids. Germline assignment: CDR1 MNHEY and CDR2 SVGEGT. The CDR3 loop is CASSSRNQPQHF. CDR3 in DNA: TGTGCCAGCAGTTCCCGTAATCAGCCCCAGCATTTT.

This chain links TRBV28 with TRBJ1-6, with D perhaps matching TRBD1 (6 bases). Germline V gene lookup returns CDR1 MDHEN and CDR2 SYDVKM. The CDR3 runs to 13 residues. V was trimmed by 6 bases and J by 6 bases, leaving 9 bases between them. The CDR3 sequence: CASRGQINSPLHF. CDR3 coding DNA: TGTGCCAGCAGAGGACAGATTAATTCACCCCTCCACTTT.

The chain combines TRBV9 with TRBJ1-2, with 10 positions matching TRBD1. Losses at the gene ends were 7 bases for V and 2 bases for J; bases not matched to a gene: 5. Germline V lookup: CDR1 SGDLS, CDR2 YYNGEE. The CDR3 length is 14 residues. CDR3: CASARDRGNYGYTF. The CDR3 coding sequence is TGTGCCAGCGCGAGGGACAGGGGCAACTATGGCTACACCTTC.

The chain combines TRBV9 with TRBJ2-3, with a tentative D call TRBD2 (6 bases). This CDR3 is built from 15 residues. Trimming left V 3 bases short and J 1 base short, with 12 bases between. Per germline, CDR1 SGDLS and CDR2 YYNGEE. The CDR3 sequence: CASSGRAGRTDTQYF. In nucleotides, the CDR3 is TGTGCCAGCAGCGGACGGGCGGGGCGCACAGATACGCAGTATTTT.

The genes are TRBV6-2 or TRBV6-3 and TRBJ2-5; D perhaps matches TRBD1 (6 bases). CDR3 length: 14 amino acids. V was cut by 5 bases and J by 5 bases, with 15 bases left in between. The germline CDR1 and CDR2 sequences are MNHEY and SVGEGT. CDR3 sequence: CASSRTGTRETQYF. The CDR3 DNA is TGTGCCAGCAGTCGCACAGGGACGCGTGAGACCCAGTACTTC.